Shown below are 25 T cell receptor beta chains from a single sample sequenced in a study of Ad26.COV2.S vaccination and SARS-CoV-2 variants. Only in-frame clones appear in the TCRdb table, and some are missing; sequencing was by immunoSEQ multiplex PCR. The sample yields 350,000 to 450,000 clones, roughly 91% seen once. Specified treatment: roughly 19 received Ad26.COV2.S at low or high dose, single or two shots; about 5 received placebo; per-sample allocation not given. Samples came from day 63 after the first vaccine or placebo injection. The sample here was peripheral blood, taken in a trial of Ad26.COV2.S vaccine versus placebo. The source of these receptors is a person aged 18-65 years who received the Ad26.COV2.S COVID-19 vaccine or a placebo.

CDR3 loop: CATSLGGDGLETQYF. For the CDR3, the DNA is TGTGCCACCAGCTTAGGGGGCGATGGTTTGGAGACCCAGTACTTC. This chain connects TRBV15 to TRBJ2-5; 7 bases fit TRBD1. CDR3 length: 15 residues. The V gene's germline CDR1 is LNHNV and CDR2 YYDKDF (reference sequence). V shed 5 bases, J shed 5 bases, and the junction held 11 bases outside the gene matches.

Written as DNA, the CDR3 is TGTGCCAGCAGCTTAGGGGTGGCCAACTCCTACGAGCAGTACTTC. Its protein is CASSLGVANSYEQYF. This sequence joins TRBV7-9 and TRBJ2-7; D is uncertain. V was trimmed by 1 base and J by 0 bases, leaving 10 bases between them. CDR1 and CDR2 (germline): SEHNR, FQNEAQ (reference sequence). The CDR3 is 15 amino acids.

CDR3: CSVSGLLFTEAFF. The CDR3 nucleotides are TGCAGCGTTTCGGGACTGCTTTTCACTGAAGCTTTCTTT. V is TRBV29-1 and J is TRBJ1-1, with a tentative D call TRBD1 (5 bases). CDR1 and CDR2 (germline): SQVTM, ANQGSEA. V was cut by 5 bases and J by 4 bases, with 14 bases left in between. The CDR3 is made up of 13 amino acids. Variable domain in full (rest from reference TRBV29-1 and TRBJ1-1): SAVISQKPSRDICQRGTSLTIQCQVDSQVTMMFWYRQQPGQSLTLIATANQGSEATYESGFVIDKFPISRPNLTFSTLTVSNMSPEDSSIYLCSVSGLLFTEAFFGQGTRLTVV.

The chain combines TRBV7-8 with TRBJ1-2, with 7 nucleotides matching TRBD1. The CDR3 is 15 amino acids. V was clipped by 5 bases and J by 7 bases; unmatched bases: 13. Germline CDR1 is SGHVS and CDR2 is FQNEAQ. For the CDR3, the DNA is TGTGCCAGCAGCACGCGGACAGGTGGCTTGCTTGGCTACACCTTC. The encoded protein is CASSTRTGGLLGYTF.

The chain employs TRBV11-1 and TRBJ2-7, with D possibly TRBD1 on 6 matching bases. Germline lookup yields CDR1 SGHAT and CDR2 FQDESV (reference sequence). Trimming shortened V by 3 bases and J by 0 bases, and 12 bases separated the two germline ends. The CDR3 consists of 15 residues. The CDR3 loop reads CASSFSRRGSYEQYF. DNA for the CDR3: TGTGCCAGCAGCTTCTCGCGCAGGGGCTCCTACGAGCAGTACTTC.

CDR3 in DNA: TGTGCCAGCGCGGGACTCGCCTACGAGCAGTACTTC. The encoded protein is CASAGLAYEQYF. The rearrangement uses TRBV27 and TRBJ2-7, with D tentatively TRBD2 (6 bases). Germline V gene lookup returns CDR1 MNHEY and CDR2 SMNVEV (reference sequence). V was clipped by 8 bases and J by 2 bases, with 10 bases between them. This CDR3 contains 12 residues.

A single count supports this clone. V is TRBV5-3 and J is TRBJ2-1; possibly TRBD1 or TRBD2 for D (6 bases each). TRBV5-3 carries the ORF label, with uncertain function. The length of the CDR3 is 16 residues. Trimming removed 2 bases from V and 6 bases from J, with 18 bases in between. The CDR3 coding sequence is TGTGCCAGAAGCTTTCCCCTTGGGGGGCGAGGCAATGAGCAGTTCTTC. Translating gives CARSFPLGGRGNEQFF.

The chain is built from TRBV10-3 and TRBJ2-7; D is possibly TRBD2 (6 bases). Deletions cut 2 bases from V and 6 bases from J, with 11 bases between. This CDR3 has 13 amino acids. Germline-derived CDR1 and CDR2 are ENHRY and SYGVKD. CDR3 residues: CAISETTGGEQYF. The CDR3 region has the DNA TGTGCCATCAGTGAGACGACCGGGGGCGAGCAGTACTTC.

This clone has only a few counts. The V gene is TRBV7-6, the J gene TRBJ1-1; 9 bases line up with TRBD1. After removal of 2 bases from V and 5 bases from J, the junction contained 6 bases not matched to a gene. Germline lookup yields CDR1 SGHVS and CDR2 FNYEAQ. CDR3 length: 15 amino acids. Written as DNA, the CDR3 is TGTGCCAGCAGCTTAAACAGGGGGCGTCCAACTGAAGCTTTCTTT. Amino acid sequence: CASSLNRGRPTEAFF.

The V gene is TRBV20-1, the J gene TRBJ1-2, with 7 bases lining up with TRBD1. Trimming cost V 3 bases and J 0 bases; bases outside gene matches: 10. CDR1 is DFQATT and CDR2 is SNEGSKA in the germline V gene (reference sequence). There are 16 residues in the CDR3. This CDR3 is CSASPGQTSSNYGYTF. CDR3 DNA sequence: TGCAGTGCTAGTCCGGGACAGACCTCCTCTAACTATGGCTACACCTTC.

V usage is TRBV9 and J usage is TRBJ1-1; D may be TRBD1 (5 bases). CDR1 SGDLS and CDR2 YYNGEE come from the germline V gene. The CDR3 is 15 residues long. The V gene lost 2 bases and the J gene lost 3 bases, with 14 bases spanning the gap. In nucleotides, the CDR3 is TGTGCCAGCAGCGTTGGGGGAGGGAGGTACACTGAAGCTTTCTTT. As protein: CASSVGGGRYTEAFF.

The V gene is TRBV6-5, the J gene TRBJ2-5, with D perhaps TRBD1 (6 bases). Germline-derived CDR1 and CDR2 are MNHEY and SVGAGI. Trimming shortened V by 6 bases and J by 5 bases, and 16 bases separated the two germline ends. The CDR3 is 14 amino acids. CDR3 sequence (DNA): TGTGCCAGCAGCCTGACAGGTACTAGGGAGACCCAGTACTTC. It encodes CASSLTGTRETQYF.

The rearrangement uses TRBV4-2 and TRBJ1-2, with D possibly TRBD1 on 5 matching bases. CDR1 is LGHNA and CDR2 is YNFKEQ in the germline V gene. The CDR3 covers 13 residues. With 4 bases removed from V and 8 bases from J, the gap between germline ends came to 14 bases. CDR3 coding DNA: TGTGCCAGCAGCCCTAGGGTTGGGGACGGCTACACCTTC. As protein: CASSPRVGDGYTF.

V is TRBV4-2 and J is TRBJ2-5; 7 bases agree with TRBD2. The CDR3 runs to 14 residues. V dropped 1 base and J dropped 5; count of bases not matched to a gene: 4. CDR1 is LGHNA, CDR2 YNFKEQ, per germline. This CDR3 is CASSQVKGGETQYF. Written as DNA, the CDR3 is TGTGCCAGCAGCCAAGTAAAGGGAGGGGAGACCCAGTACTTC.

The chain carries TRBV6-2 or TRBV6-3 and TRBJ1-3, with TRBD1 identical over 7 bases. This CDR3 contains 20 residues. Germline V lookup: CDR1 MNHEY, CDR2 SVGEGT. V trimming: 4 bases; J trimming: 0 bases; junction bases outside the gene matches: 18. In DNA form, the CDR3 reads TGTGCCAGCAGTTTCAACGGCCCGGGACAGACCCGACCCTCTGGAAACACCATATATTTT. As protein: CASSFNGPGQTRPSGNTIYF.

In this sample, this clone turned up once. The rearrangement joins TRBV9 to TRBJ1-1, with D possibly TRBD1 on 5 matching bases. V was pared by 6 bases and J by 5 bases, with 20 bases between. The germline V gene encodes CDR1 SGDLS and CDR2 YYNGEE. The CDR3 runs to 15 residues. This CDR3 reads CASTSSEGLGTEAFF. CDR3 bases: TGTGCCAGCACTTCCTCGGAGGGGTTAGGGACTGAAGCTTTCTTT.

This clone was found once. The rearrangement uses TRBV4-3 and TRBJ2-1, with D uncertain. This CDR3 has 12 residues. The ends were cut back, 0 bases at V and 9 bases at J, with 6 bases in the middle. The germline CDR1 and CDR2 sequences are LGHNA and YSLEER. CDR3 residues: CASSQDRREQFF. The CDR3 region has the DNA TGCGCCAGCAGCCAAGATAGGCGTGAGCAGTTCTTC.

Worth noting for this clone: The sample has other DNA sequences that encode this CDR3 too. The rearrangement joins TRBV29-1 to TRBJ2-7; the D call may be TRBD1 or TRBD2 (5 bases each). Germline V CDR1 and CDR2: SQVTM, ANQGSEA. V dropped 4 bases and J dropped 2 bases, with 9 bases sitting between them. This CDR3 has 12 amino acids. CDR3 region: CSVVRGTYEQYF. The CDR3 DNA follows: TGCAGCGTTGTTCGGGGCACCTACGAGCAGTACTTC.

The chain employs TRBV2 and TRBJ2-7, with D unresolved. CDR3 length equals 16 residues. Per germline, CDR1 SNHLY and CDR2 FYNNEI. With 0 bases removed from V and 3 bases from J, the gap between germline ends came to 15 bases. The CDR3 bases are TGTGCCAGCAGTGAAGCGCAGTCCCCGATACTCTACGAGCAGTACTTC. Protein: CASSEAQSPILYEQYF.

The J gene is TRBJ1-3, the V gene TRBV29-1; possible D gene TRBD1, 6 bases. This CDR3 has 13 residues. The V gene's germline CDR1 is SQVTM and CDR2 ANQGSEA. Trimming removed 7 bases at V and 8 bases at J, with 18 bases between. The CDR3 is CSAGGALGDTIYF. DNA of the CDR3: TGCAGCGCCGGGGGGGCCCTAGGGGACACCATATATTTT. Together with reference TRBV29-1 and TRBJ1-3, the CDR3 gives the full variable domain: SAVISQKPSRDICQRGTSLTIQCQVDSQVTMMFWYRQQPGQSLTLIATANQGSEATYESGFVIDKFPISRPNLTFSTLTVSNMSPEDSSIYLCSAGGALGDTIYFGEGSWLTVV.

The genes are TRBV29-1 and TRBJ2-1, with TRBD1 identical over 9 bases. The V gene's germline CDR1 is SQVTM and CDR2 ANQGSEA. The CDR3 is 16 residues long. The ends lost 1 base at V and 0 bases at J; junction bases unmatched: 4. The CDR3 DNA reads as TGCAGCGTTGAAGTGGGGACAGGGAACTCCTACAATGAGCAGTTCTTC. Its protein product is CSVEVGTGNSYNEQFF.

CDR3 coding DNA: TGTGCCAGCAGCTTAAACCTCCTAGCGGGGGGAGCAGAGACCCAGTACTTC. It encodes CASSLNLLAGGAETQYF. The chain couples TRBV11-2 to TRBJ2-5; TRBD2 aligns across 11 bases. The CDR3 covers 17 residues. CDR1 is SGHAT and CDR2 is FQNNGV in the germline V gene. The V segment lost 2 bases and the J segment 4 bases; nucleotides outside the gene matches: 9.

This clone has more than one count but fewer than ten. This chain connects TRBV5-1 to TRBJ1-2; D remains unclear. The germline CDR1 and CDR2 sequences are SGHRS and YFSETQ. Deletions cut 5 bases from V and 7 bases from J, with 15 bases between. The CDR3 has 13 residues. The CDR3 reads CASSSVVGGGYTF. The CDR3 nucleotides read TGCGCCAGCAGTTCGGTGGTGGGTGGTGGCTACACCTTC.

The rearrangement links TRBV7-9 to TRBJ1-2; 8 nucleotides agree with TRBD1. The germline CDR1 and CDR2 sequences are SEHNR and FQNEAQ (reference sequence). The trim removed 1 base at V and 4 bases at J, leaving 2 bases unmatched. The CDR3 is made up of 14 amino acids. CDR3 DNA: TGTGCCAGCAGCTTAGTAGGACAGGGCTATGGCTACACCTTC. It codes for CASSLVGQGYGYTF. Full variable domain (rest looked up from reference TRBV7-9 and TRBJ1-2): DTGVSQNPRHKITKRGQNVTFRCDPISEHNRLYWYRQTLGQGPEFLTYFQNEAQLEKSRLLSDRFSAERPKGSFSTLEIQRTEQGDSAMYLCASSLVGQGYGYTFGSGTRLTVV.

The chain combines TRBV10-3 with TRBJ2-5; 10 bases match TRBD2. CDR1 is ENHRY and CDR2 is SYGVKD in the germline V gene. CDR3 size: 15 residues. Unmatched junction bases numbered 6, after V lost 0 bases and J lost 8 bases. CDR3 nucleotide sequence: TGTGCCATCAGTGAGTCGGGGCTAGCGGGGGTCACCCAGTACTTC. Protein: CAISESGLAGVTQYF.